These 19 T cell receptor beta chains were sequenced from one sample in a study of graft-versus-host responses after intestinal transplantation. The antigens these receptors bind are not known. TCRdb's table, derived via immunoSEQ multiplex PCR, lists solely in-frame clones and lacks some. This table has tens of thousands of clones, around 96% appearing once. The material sequenced was unstimulated CD8+ T cells sorted from spleen or lymph node cells, taken before intestinal transplant. The receptors derive from a human donor who received an intestinal transplant.

The genes are TRBV4-2 and TRBJ1-2, with D unclear. Trimming removed 0 bases from V and 3 bases from J, with 11 bases in between. The length of the CDR3 is 15 residues. The germline gives CDR1 LGHNA, CDR2 YNFKEQ. The CDR3 nucleotides read TGTGCCAGCAGCCAAGATGTTGGGGTTGACTATGGCTACACCTTC. Its translation is CASSQDVGVDYGYTF.

The DNA for the CDR3 is TGTGCCAGCAGCCCTCCTAGCGCCAGCTCCTACGAGCAGTACTTC. Translated, it gives CASSPPSASSYEQYF. The rearrangement joins TRBV28 to TRBJ2-7; perhaps TRBD2 as D (6 bases). The CDR3 consists of 15 residues. CDR1 MDHEN and CDR2 SYDVKM come from the germline V gene. With 6 bases removed from V and 0 bases from J, the gap between germline ends came to 15 bases.

The chain carries TRBV5-1 and TRBJ2-2; 14 nucleotides line up with TRBD2. With 2 bases clipped from V and 0 bases from J, the junction kept 6 bases outside the gene matches. Germline V gene data show CDR1 as SGHRS and CDR2 as YFSETQ. The CDR3 consists of 19 residues. CDR3 region: CASSFGLAGGAANTGELFF. The DNA for the CDR3 is TGCGCCAGCAGCTTCGGACTAGCGGGAGGAGCGGCGAACACCGGGGAGCTGTTTTTT.

The chain couples TRBV7-6 to TRBJ2-7, with 11 bases lining up with TRBD1. This CDR3 has 13 amino acids. Germline V CDR1 and CDR2: SGHVS, FNYEAQ. The V and J ends lost 10 bases and 5 bases, in that order; junction bases with no gene match: 7. The CDR3 spells CATGQGALDEQYF. CDR3 nucleotide sequence: TGTGCCACCGGACAGGGGGCGCTTGACGAGCAGTACTTC.

This clone was observed a few times. This sequence joins TRBV6-1 and TRBJ1-2; no firm D call. The CDR3 runs to 14 residues. With 2 bases removed from V and 4 bases from J, the gap between germline ends came to 11 bases. Germline V CDR1 and CDR2: MNHNS, SASEGT. The CDR3 DNA is TGTGCCAGCAGTGAAAAGTACATAGGCTATGGCTACACCTTC. This encodes CASSEKYIGYGYTF.

The chain carries TRBV5-6 and TRBJ2-1, with a tentative D call TRBD1 (5 bases). Germline V lookup: CDR1 SGHDT, CDR2 YYEEEE. V shed 2 bases and J shed 7 bases, with 13 bases lying between them. The CDR3 spans 14 residues. The chain's CDR3 is CASSFGQGPNEQFF. CDR3 nucleotides: TGTGCCAGCAGCTTTGGGCAGGGTCCAAATGAGCAGTTCTTC.

The rearrangement uses TRBV6-6 and TRBJ2-3; D is undetermined. The germline CDR1 and CDR2 sequences are MNHNY and SVGAGI (reference sequence). The CDR3 contains 14 residues. Between the trimmed V and J ends, which lost 4 bases and 0 bases, there was a span of 8 bases. CDR3 region: CASSSFVSTDTQYF. Here the CDR3 DNA reads TGTGCCAGCAGTTCTTTCGTAAGCACAGATACGCAGTATTTT.

The genes are TRBV6-5 and TRBJ1-2, with a weak D call TRBD1 (5 bases). CDR3 length equals 13 residues. V was trimmed by 4 bases and J by 8 bases, leaving 14 bases between them. Germline V lookup: CDR1 MNHEY, CDR2 SVGAGI. CDR3 sequence (DNA): TGTGCCAGCAGTTTCCAGGGAGTACGAGGCTACACCTTC. It encodes CASSFQGVRGYTF.

This chain joins TRBV11-2 and TRBJ2-1; D is possibly TRBD1 (5 bases). Per germline, CDR1 SGHAT and CDR2 FQNNGV. V lost 1 base to trimming and J lost 3 bases, with 7 bases between them. CDR3 size: 14 residues. The CDR3 nucleotides read TGTGCCAGCAGCTTAGGGGGCAACTACAATGAGCAGTTCTTC. Encoded protein: CASSLGGNYNEQFF.

The chain carries TRBV5-4 and TRBJ2-7; D might be TRBD2 (6 bases). Trimming stripped 0 bases from V and 7 bases from J, with 8 bases between. This CDR3 is 12 amino acids long. The V gene's germline CDR1 is SGHNT and CDR2 YYREEE (reference sequence). DNA for the CDR3: TGTGCCAGCAGCTTGGGGGAGGAAGAGCAGTACTTC. It translates to CASSLGEEEQYF.

This chain connects TRBV4-1 to TRBJ1-1; D perhaps matches TRBD1 (6 bases). Germline V gene data show CDR1 as MGHRA and CDR2 as YSYEKL. The V end was cut by 1 base, the J end by 0 bases, with 6 bases between. The length of the CDR3 is 14 residues. The DNA for the CDR3 is TGCGCCAGCAGCCAAGGGACAGTGAACACTGAAGCTTTCTTT. Translating gives CASSQGTVNTEAFF.

The J gene is TRBJ2-1, the V gene TRBV5-4; 7 bases are shared with TRBD2. CDR1 is SGHNT, CDR2 YYREEE, per germline (reference sequence). V shed 0 bases, J shed 9 bases, and the junction held 15 bases outside the gene matches. The CDR3 extends over 17 amino acids. The CDR3 nucleotides read TGTGCCAGCAGCTTGGGAGGGAGGGCCTCCGAGAGGGGTGAGCAGTTCTTC. This translates into CASSLGGRASERGEQFF.

The CDR3 spells CASSRALNPYEQYF. The CDR3 nucleotides read TGTGCCAGCTCCCGGGCCCTCAACCCCTACGAGCAGTACTTC. The V gene is TRBV2, the J gene TRBJ2-7; unclear D gene. Germline CDR1 and CDR2: SNHLY and FYNNEI. The germline V and J ends were trimmed by 8 bases and 2 bases, with 16 bases remaining between them. The CDR3 covers 14 residues.

This chain joins TRBV13 and TRBJ2-7; 9 bases align to TRBD2. In germline, CDR1 is PRHDT, CDR2 FYEKMQ (reference sequence). V dropped 3 bases and J dropped 3; count of bases not matched to a gene: 3. The CDR3 extends over 14 amino acids. CDR3 amino acids: CASSFASGDYEQYF. CDR3 nucleotides: TGTGCCAGCAGCTTCGCTAGCGGGGACTACGAGCAGTACTTC.

This chain uses TRBV29-1 with TRBJ2-1, with 11 positions matching TRBD2. Unmatched junction bases numbered 6, after V lost 7 bases and J lost 7 bases. This CDR3 is built from 13 residues. CDR1 and CDR2 from the germline V gene are SQVTM and ANQGSEA. DNA for the CDR3: TGCAGCGAACTAGCGGGAGATGGGAATGAGCAGTTCTTC. The encoded protein is CSELAGDGNEQFF.

This clone was observed a single time. The rearrangement links TRBV7-9 to TRBJ1-5; D possibly corresponds to TRBD1 (6 bases). Germline assignment: CDR1 SEHNR and CDR2 FQNEAQ (reference sequence). V was trimmed by 5 bases and J by 0 bases, leaving 17 bases between them. The CDR3 has 17 amino acids. CDR3 residues: CASSDSGAGYSNQPQHF. The CDR3 DNA reads as TGTGCCAGCAGCGATTCAGGGGCGGGGTATAGCAATCAGCCCCAGCATTTT. The entire variable domain, with the rest obtained from reference TRBV7-9 and TRBJ1-5, is as follows: DTGVSQNPRHKITKRGQNVTFRCDPISEHNRLYWYRQTLGQGPEFLTYFQNEAQLEKSRLLSDRFSAERPKGSFSTLEIQRTEQGDSAMYLCASSDSGAGYSNQPQHFGDGTRLSIL.

The chain joins TRBV10-3 to TRBJ2-3; 8 bases are a match to TRBD2. V dropped 2 bases and J dropped 3; count of bases not matched to a gene: 16. The CDR3 extends over 19 amino acids. The germline CDR1 and CDR2 sequences are ENHRY and SYGVKD. This chain's CDR3 is CAISEGPGVSGRGTDTQYF. In nucleotides, the CDR3 is TGTGCCATCAGTGAGGGGCCGGGGGTAAGCGGGAGAGGGACAGATACGCAGTATTTT.

This clone was seen only a few times. This chain connects TRBV5-1 to TRBJ1-1; TRBD1 is a possible D gene (6 bases). The CDR3 extends over 12 amino acids. Trimming took off 5 bases at V and 6 bases at J, with 11 bases between the two ends. CDR1 and CDR2 (germline): SGHRS, YFSETQ. DNA for the CDR3: TGCGCCAGCAGTGGGGAGGGGGCTGAAGCTTTCTTT. It yields the protein CASSGEGAEAFF.

This clone was seen once. The chain carries TRBV27 and TRBJ2-7; no firm D call. Germline CDR1 and CDR2: MNHEY and SMNVEV (reference sequence). The CDR3 runs 14 residues. V lost 0 bases, J lost 2 bases, and 8 bases lay in between. The CDR3 coding sequence is TGTGCCAGCAGTTTATCGAGTCCCGCCTACGAGCAGTACTTC. It yields the protein CASSLSSPAYEQYF.